This TCR beta chain was obtained from a study of identical twins. Study outcomes and limitations: Compared with unrelated sharing, twin-shared out-of-frame alpha sequences had more low-probability sequences. High-abundance cord blood beta clonotypes had fewer insertions; memory repertoires showed none. Conclusions leaned on cross-sectional statistical analysis and did not track the same donors over time.

This clonotype was counted many times. Its antigen remains unidentified. cDNA molecules carried unique molecular identifiers, and template switching added a universal primer site. TCRdb itself ran the 5' RACE reads through MiXCR, one entry per CDR3 protein. The sample yields about 450,000 distinct CDR3 sequences, less than 20% seen once. Source material: naive T cells sorted from blood. This clonotype was sampled from a man in his forties or fifties in good health.

The CDR3 sequence is CASSQQRGYSTDTQYF. DNA for the CDR3: TGTGCCAGCAGCCAACAGAGAGGGTATAGCACAGATACGCAGTATTTT. The chain couples TRBV7-2 to TRBJ2-3; D is perhaps TRBD2 (5 bases). The V and J ends lost 5 bases and 0 bases respectively, with 15 bases between them. This CDR3 is built from 16 residues. In germline, CDR1 is SGHTA, CDR2 FQGNSA.